This TCR beta chain emerged from a study of PD-1 and CTLA-4 blockade in melanoma. The CDR3 runs 13 residues. Germline V lookup: CDR1 GTSNPN, CDR2 SVGIG (reference sequence). V gave up 5 bases and J gave up 0 bases, with 10 bases separating them. Sequenced by immunoSEQ multiplex PCR; TCRdb stores in-frame clones only, minus some. Among roughly 30,000 clones listed, more than 85% were seen once. The source is a human donor with melanoma. Sequenced here: CD8+ T cells from peripheral blood, sampled from a patient given anti-PD-1 treatment. The chain links TRBV30 to TRBJ1-1, with D possibly TRBD1 on 5 matching bases. The CDR3 sequence is CAWPGILNTEAFF. The CDR3, as DNA: TGTGCCTGGCCAGGGATTTTGAACACTGAAGCTTTCTTT.